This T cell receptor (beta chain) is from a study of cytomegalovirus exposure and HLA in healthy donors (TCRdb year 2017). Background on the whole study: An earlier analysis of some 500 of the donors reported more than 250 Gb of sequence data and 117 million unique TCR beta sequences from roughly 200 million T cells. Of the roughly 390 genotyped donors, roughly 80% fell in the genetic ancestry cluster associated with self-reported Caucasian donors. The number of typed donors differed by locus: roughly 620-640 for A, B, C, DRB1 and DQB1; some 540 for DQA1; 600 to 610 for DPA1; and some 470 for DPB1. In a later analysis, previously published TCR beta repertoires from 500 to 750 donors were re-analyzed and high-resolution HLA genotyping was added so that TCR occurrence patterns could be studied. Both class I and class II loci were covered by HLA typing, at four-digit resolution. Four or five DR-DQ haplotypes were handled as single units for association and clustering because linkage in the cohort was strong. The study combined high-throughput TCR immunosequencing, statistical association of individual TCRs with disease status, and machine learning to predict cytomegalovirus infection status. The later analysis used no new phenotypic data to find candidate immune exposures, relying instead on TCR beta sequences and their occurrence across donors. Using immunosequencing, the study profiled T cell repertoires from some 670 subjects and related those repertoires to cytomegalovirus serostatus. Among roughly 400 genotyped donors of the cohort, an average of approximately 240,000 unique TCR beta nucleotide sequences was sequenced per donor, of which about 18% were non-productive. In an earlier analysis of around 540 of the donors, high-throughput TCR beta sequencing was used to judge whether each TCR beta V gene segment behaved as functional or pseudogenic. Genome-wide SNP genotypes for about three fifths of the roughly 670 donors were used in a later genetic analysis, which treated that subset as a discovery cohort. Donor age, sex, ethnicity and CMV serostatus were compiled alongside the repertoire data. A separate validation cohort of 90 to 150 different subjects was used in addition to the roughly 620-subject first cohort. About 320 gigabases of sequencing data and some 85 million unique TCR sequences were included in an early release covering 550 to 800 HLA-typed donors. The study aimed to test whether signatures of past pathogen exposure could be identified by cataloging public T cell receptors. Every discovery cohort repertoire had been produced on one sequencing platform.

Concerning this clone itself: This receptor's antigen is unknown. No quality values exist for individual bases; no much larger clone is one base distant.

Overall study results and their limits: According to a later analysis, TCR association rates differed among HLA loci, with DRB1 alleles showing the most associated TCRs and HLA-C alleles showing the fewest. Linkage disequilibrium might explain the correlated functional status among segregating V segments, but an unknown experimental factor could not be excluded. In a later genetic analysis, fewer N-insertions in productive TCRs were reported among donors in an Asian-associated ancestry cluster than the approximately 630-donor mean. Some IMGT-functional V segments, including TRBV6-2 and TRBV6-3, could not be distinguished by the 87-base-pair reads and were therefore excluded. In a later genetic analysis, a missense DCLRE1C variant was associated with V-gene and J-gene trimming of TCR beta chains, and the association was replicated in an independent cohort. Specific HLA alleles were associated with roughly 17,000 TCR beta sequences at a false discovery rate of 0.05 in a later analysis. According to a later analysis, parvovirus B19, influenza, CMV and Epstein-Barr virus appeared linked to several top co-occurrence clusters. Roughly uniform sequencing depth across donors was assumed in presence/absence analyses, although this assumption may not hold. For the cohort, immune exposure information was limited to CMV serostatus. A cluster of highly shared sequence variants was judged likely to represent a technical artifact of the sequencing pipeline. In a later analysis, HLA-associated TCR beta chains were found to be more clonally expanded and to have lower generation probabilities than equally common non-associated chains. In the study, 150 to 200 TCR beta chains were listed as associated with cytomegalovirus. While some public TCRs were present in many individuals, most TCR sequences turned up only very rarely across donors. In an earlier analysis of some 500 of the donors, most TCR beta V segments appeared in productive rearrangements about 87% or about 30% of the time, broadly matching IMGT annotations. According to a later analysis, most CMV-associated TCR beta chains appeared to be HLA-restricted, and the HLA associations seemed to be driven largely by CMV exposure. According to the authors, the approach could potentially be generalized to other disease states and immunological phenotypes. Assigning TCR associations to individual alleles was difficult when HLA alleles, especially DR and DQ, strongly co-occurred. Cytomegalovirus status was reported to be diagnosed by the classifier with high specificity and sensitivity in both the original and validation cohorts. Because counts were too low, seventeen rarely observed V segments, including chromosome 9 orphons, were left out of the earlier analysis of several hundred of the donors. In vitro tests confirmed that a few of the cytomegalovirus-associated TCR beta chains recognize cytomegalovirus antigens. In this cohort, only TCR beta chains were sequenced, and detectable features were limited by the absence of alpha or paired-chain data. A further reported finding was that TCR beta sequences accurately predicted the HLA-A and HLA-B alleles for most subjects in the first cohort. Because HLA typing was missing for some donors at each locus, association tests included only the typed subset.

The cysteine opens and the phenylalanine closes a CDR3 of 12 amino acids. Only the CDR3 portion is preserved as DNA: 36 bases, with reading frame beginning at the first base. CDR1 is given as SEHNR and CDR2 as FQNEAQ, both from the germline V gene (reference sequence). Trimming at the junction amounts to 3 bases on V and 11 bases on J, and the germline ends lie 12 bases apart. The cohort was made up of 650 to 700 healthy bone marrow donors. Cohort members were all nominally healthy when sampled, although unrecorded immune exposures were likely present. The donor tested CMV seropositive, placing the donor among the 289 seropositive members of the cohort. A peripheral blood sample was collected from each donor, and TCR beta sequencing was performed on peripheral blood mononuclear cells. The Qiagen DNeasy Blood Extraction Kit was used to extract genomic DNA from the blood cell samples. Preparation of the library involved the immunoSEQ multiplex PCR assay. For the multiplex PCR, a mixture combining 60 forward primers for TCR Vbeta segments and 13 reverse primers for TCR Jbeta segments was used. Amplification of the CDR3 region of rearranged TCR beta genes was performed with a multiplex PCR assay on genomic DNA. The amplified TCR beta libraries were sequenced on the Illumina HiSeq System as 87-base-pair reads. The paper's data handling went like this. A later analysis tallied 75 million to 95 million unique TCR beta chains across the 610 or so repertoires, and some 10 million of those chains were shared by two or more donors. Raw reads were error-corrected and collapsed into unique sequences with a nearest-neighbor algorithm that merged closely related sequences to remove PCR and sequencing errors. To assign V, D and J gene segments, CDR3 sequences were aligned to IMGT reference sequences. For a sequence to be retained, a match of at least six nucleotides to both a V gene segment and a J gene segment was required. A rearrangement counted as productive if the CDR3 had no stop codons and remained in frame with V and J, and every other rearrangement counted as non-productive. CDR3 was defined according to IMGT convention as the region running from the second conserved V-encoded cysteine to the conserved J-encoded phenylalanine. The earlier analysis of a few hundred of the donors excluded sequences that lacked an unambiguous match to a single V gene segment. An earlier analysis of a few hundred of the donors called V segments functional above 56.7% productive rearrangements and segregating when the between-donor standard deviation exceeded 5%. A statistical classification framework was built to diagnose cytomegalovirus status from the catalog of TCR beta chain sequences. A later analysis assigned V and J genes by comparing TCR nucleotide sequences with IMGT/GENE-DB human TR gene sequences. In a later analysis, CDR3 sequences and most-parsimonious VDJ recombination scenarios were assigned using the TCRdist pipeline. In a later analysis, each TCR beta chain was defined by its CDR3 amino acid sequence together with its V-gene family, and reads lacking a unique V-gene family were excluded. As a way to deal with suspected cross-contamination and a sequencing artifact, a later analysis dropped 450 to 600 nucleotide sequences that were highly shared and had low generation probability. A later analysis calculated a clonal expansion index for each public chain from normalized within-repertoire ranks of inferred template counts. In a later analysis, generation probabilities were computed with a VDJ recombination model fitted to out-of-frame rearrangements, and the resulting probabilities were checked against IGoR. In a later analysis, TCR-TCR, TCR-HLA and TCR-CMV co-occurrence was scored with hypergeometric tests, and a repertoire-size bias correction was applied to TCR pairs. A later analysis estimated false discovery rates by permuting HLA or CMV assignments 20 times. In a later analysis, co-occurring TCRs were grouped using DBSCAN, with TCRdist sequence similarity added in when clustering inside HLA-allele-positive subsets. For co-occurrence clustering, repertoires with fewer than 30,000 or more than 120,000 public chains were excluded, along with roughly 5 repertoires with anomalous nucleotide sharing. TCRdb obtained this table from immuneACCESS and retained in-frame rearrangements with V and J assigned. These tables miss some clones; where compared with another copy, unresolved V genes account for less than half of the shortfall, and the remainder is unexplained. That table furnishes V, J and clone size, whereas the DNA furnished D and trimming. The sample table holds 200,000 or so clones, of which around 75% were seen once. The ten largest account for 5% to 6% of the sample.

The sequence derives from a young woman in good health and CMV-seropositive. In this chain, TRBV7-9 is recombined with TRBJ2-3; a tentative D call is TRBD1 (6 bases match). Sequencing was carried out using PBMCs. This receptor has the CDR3 CASSFGRGGQYF. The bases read TGTGCCAGCAGCTTCGGCAGGGGTGGGCAGTATTTT.